Listed below are T cell receptor beta chains from one sample, sequenced in a study of blood T cell repertoires in COVID-19. Sequencing was performed with immunoSEQ multiplex PCR; in TCRdb, only in-frame clones are kept and a portion is missing. The sample shows approximately 99,000 clones, just over 85% of them seen only once. Sample: peripheral blood. Receptor source: a human donor in a cohort sampled during active COVID-19. The CDR3 runs from the conserved cysteine through the conserved F or W. A D gene is named only where the DNA matches it firmly. Expanded clones get a size class; other rows say once, few or many, or leave the size out.

clone size | J gene | D gene | V gene | CDR3 protein | CDR3 DNA
- | TRBJ2-2 | TRBD2 | TRBV9 | CASSVVGTSNTGELFF | TGTGCCAGCAGCGTAGTGGGGACTAGCAACACCGGGGAGCTGTTTTTT
- | TRBJ2-7 | TRBD2 | TRBV6-5 | CASSYSTSGGLYEQYF | TGTGCCAGCAGTTACTCGACTAGCGGGGGACTCTACGAGCAGTACTTC
- | TRBJ2-4 | TRBD1 | TRBV20-1 | CSARDGQDQYF | TGCAGTGCTAGAGACGGACAGGATCAGTACTTC
- | TRBJ2-7 | TRBD1 | TRBV18 | CASSRTGSSYEQYF | TGTGCCAGCTCACGGACAGGGAGCTCCTACGAGCAGTACTTC
- | TRBJ2-7 | - | TRBV21-1 | CASSKTYEQDPRGEQYF | TGTGCCAGCAGCAAAACATATGAGCAGGATCCACGGGGGGAGCAGTACTTC
- | TRBJ2-7 | TRBD2 | TRBV5-1 | CASSPGLGTYEQYF | TGCGCCAGCAGCCCGGGACTAGGAACCTACGAGCAGTACTTC
- | TRBJ2-3 | TRBD2 | TRBV6-6 | CASRQSGAFTDTQYF | TGTGCCAGCAGGCAGAGCGGGGCCTTCACAGATACGCAGTATTTT
- | TRBJ2-7 | TRBD2 | TRBV12-3/TRBV12-4 | CASSLGGRTQYF | TGTGCCAGCAGTTTGGGCGGGAGGACGCAGTACTTC
- | TRBJ2-5 | - | TRBV7-8 | CASSPSQPGQETQYF | TGTGCCAGCAGCCCTTCCCAGCCGGGTCAAGAGACCCAGTACTTC
- | TRBJ1-6 | - | TRBV19 | CASSGGWSYNSPLHF | TGTGCCAGTAGTGGGGGCTGGTCCTATAATTCACCCCTCCACTTT
many | TRBJ1-2 | - | TRBV5-1 | CASSLDPRGYGYTF | TGCGCCAGCAGCTTGGACCCCAGGGGCTATGGCTACACCTTC
- | TRBJ2-1 | - | TRBV5-5 | CASSPQGPRSYNEQFF | TGTGCCAGCAGCCCCCAAGGCCCCAGGTCCTACAATGAGCAGTTCTTC
- | TRBJ1-2 | - | TRBV19 | CASGGGFYTF | TGTGCCAGTGGGGGGGGCTTCTACACCTTC
- | TRBJ1-2 | - | TRBV12-3/TRBV12-4 | CASSFRENYGYTF | TGTGCCAGCAGTTTTCGGGAAAACTATGGCTACACCTTC
- | TRBJ2-1 | - | TRBV10-3 | CAISDPELVGFSYNEQFF | TGTGCCATCAGTGACCCAGAGCTAGTTGGATTCTCCTACAATGAGCAGTTCTTC
- | TRBJ2-5 | TRBD1 | TRBV5-1 | CASSRTGGGETQYF | TGCGCCAGCAGCCGGACAGGGGGCGGTGAGACCCAGTACTTC
few | TRBJ1-1 | TRBD1 | TRBV4-1 | CASSLRTGEAEAFF | TGCGCCAGCAGCCTGCGGACAGGGGAAGCTGAAGCTTTCTTT
- | TRBJ2-5 | - | TRBV5-3 | CARSWGGETQYF | TGTGCCAGAAGCTGGGGCGGTGAGACCCAGTACTTC
- | TRBJ2-7 | TRBD1 | TRBV18 | CASSTRQGAYEQYF | TGTGCCAGCTCAACTCGACAGGGGGCCTACGAGCAGTACTTC
- | TRBJ2-1 | TRBD1 | TRBV11-2 | CASSSRTGSGNEQFF | TGTGCCAGCAGCTCCAGGACAGGGTCAGGCAATGAGCAGTTCTTC
- | TRBJ2-1 | - | TRBV9 | CASSVGTAYNEQFF | TGTGCCAGCAGCGTAGGGACAGCCTACAATGAGCAGTTCTTC
- | TRBJ1-2 | - | TRBV9 | CASSAPEVGAHYGYTF | TGTGCCAGCAGCGCCCCTGAGGTGGGGGCTCACTATGGCTACACCTTC
- | TRBJ2-1 | - | TRBV4-1 | CASSQAPPSGYYNEQFF | TGCGCCAGCAGCCAAGCCCCGCCCAGCGGGTATTACAATGAGCAGTTCTTC
- | TRBJ2-3 | - | TRBV27 | CASSSRVRSTDTQYF | TGTGCCAGCAGTTCTCGTGTCAGGAGCACAGATACGCAGTATTTT
- | TRBJ2-7 | - | TRBV3-1/TRBV3-2 | CASSFTVDNEQYF | TGTGCCAGCAGCTTCACGGTTGATAACGAGCAGTACTTC
- | TRBJ2-2 | TRBD1 | TRBV7-2 | CASIQGHTGELFF | TGTGCCAGCATACAGGGGCACACCGGGGAGCTGTTTTTT
- | TRBJ2-7 | TRBD1 | TRBV18 | CASSVSGTGLDEQYF | TGTGCCAGCTCAGTCTCCGGGACAGGCCTCGACGAGCAGTACTTC
- | TRBJ2-7 | TRBD1 | TRBV10-3 | CAISEGGPYEQYF | TGTGCCATCAGTGAAGGGGGCCCCTACGAGCAGTACTTC
- | TRBJ1-1 | - | TRBV5-1 | CASSLAAENTEAFF | TGCGCCAGCAGCTTGGCCGCGGAGAACACTGAAGCTTTCTTT
- | TRBJ2-1 | TRBD2 | TRBV7-9 | CASSFPFGRAGGYNEQFF | TGTGCCAGCAGCTTCCCTTTCGGGAGAGCGGGAGGGTACAATGAGCAGTTCTTC
- | TRBJ2-5 | - | TRBV19 | CASSIEAGAIGTQYF | TGTGCCAGTAGTATAGAGGCGGGGGCTATCGGGACCCAGTACTTC
- | TRBJ2-1 | - | TRBV3-1/TRBV3-2 | CASSQDGLAWGEQFF | TGTGCCAGCAGCCAAGATGGCCTAGCCTGGGGTGAGCAGTTCTTC
- | TRBJ2-5 | TRBD1 | TRBV10-3 | CAISGQGPGETQYF | TGTGCCATCAGTGGACAGGGGCCAGGGGAGACCCAGTACTTC
- | TRBJ1-2 | TRBD1 | TRBV3-1/TRBV3-2 | CASSQVSRGLDGYTF | TGTGCCAGCAGCCAAGTTTCCAGGGGGCTCGATGGCTACACCTTC
- | TRBJ2-5 | - | TRBV6-5 | CASSYNPPGTQYF | TGTGCCAGCAGTTACAATCCCCCGGGGACCCAGTACTTC
- | TRBJ1-5 | - | TRBV19 | CASSTTGNQWESYQPQHF | TGTGCCAGTAGTACCACAGGGAATCAGTGGGAAAGCTATCAGCCCCAGCATTTT
- | TRBJ2-3 | TRBD2 | TRBV4-1 | CASSQAAGVADTQYF | TGCGCCAGCAGCCAAGCCGCGGGGGTGGCAGATACGCAGTATTTT
- | TRBJ1-1 | TRBD1 | TRBV7-9 | CASSSTGGVLFNTEAFF | TGTGCCAGCAGCTCCACAGGGGGCGTTCTGTTTAACACTGAAGCTTTCTTT
- | TRBJ2-5 | TRBD2 | TRBV29-1 | CSVRPGLAEETQYF | TGCAGCGTCCGCCCCGGACTAGCGGAAGAGACCCAGTACTTC